This is a list of T cell receptor beta chains from one sample in a study of blood T cell repertoires in COVID-19. Data came from immunoSEQ multiplex PCR; TCRdb stores just in-frame clones and leaves some out. This repertoire shows 150,000 to 200,000 clones, 82% found once; its top ten account for approximately 7.2%. The material sequenced was peripheral blood. The receptors were sampled from a human donor with acute or convalescent COVID-19. The donor label of this sample is uncertain. Each CDR3 is given with its conserved first and last residue.

CDR3 protein: CASSSDTGSGYGYTF
J gene: TRBJ1-2
V gene: TRBV18

CDR3 protein: CAISDSANTGELFF
J gene: TRBJ2-2
V gene: TRBV10-3

CDR3 protein: CASSEQGRIQETQYF
J gene: TRBJ2-5
V gene: TRBV6-1

CDR3 protein: CASSPRGGAEAFF
J gene: TRBJ1-1
V gene: TRBV12-3/TRBV12-4

CDR3 protein: CASSQETAALSGANVLTF
J gene: TRBJ2-6
V gene: TRBV4-2

CDR3 protein: CATSDPGLAVTTQYF
J gene: TRBJ2-5
V gene: TRBV24-1

CDR3 protein: CASSVSDRGPYEQYF
J gene: TRBJ2-7
V gene: TRBV9

CDR3 protein: CASSYSWAMNTEAFF
J gene: TRBJ1-1
V gene: TRBV6-5

CDR3 protein: CASSPAGGTEAFF
J gene: TRBJ1-1
V gene: TRBV7-2

CDR3 protein: CASSKGGLAGAGEQFF
J gene: TRBJ2-1
V gene: TRBV6-2/TRBV6-3

CDR3 protein: CASNPAGGRNQPQHF
J gene: TRBJ1-5
V gene: TRBV19

CDR3 protein: CASSASPGYEQYF
J gene: TRBJ2-7
V gene: TRBV7-9

CDR3 protein: CASSPEGGTTSGTRYETQYF
J gene: TRBJ2-5
V gene: TRBV9

CDR3 protein: CASSLLNPGHQGYGYTF
J gene: TRBJ1-2
V gene: TRBV27

CDR3 protein: CASSLQGASYEQYF
J gene: TRBJ2-7
V gene: TRBV6-6

CDR3 protein: CASRGGNYGYTF
J gene: TRBJ1-2
V gene: TRBV5-1

CDR3 protein: CASSAPGTTTFF
J gene: TRBJ2-1
V gene: TRBV5-1

CDR3 protein: CASSLRGGQGGNQPQHF
J gene: TRBJ1-5
V gene: TRBV28

CDR3 protein: CASSPETVEAFF
J gene: TRBJ1-1
V gene: TRBV18

CDR3 protein: CASSLAPGGQETQYF
J gene: TRBJ2-5
V gene: TRBV7-7

CDR3 protein: CASSQDLANRGQDTQYF
J gene: TRBJ2-3
V gene: TRBV4-1

CDR3 protein: CASSLGGQSTKHYGYTF
J gene: TRBJ1-2
V gene: TRBV11-2

CDR3 protein: CASLGSGTGRGYTF
J gene: TRBJ1-2
V gene: TRBV19

CDR3 protein: CAWSTGLTRYTF
J gene: TRBJ1-2
V gene: TRBV30

CDR3 protein: CASSIARNQPQHF
J gene: TRBJ1-5
V gene: TRBV19

CDR3 protein: CASAKTGTSGSAGTGELFF
J gene: TRBJ2-2
V gene: TRBV19

CDR3 protein: CASSLSASGWRETQYF
J gene: TRBJ2-5
V gene: TRBV7-2

CDR3 protein: CASSPLGDCYTF
J gene: TRBJ1-2
V gene: TRBV28

CDR3 protein: CATSRERLAGSGFF
J gene: TRBJ1-1
V gene: TRBV15

CDR3 protein: CASISGGSYEQYF
J gene: TRBJ2-7
V gene: TRBV6-5

CDR3 protein: CASTPGTSYNEQFF
J gene: TRBJ2-1
V gene: TRBV6-5

CDR3 protein: CASRNSLQGGYGYTF
J gene: TRBJ1-2
V gene: TRBV6-5

CDR3 protein: CAIGGETQYF
J gene: TRBJ2-5
V gene: TRBV6-6

CDR3 protein: CASSQGRAGNTIYF
J gene: TRBJ1-3
V gene: TRBV6-5

CDR3 protein: CASSPSGEGTDTQYF
J gene: TRBJ2-3
V gene: TRBV5-6

CDR3 protein: CSVEVRRTTGEAFF
J gene: TRBJ1-1
V gene: TRBV29-1

CDR3 protein: CASSYRGGGEAFF
J gene: TRBJ1-1
V gene: TRBV6-5

CDR3 protein: CASSLGQGRTDTQYF
J gene: TRBJ2-3
V gene: TRBV5-1

CDR3 protein: CATSAMTGELFF
J gene: TRBJ2-2
V gene: TRBV24-1

CDR3 protein: CASSLWGESAYEQYF
J gene: TRBJ2-7
V gene: TRBV27

CDR3 protein: CATSESRVSGNTIYF
J gene: TRBJ1-3
V gene: TRBV24-1